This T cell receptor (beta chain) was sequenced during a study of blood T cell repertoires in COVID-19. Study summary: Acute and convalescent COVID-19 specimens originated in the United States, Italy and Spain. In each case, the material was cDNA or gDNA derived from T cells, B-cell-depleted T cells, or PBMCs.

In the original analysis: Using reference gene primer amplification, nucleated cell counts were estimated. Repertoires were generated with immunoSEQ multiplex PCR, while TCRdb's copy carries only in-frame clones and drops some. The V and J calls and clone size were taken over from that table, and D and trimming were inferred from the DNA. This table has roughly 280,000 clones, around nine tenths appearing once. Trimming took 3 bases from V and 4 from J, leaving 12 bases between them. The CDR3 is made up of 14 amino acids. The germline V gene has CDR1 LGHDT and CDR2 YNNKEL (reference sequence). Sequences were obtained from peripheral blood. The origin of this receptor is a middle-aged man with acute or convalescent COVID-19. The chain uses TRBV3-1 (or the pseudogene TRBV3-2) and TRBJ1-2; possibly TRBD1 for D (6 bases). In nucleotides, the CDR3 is TGTGCCAGCAGCCAGACCGCAGGGGCCTATGGCTACACCTTC. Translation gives CASSQTAGAYGYTF.